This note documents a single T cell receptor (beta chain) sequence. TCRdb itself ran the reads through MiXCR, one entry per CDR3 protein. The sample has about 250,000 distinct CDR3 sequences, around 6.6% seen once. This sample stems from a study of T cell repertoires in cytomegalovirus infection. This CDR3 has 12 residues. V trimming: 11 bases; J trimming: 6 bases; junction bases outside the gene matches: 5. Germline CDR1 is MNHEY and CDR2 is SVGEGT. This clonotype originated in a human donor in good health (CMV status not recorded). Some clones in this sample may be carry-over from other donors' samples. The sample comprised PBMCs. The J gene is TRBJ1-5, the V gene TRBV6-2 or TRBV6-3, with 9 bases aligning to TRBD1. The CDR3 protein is CAGGQGGQPQHF. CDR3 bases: TGTGCCGGGGGACAGGGCGGTCAGCCCCAGCATTTT.